Each of the 25 T cell receptor beta chains below was sequenced from the same sample in a study of T-cell reconstitution after alpha-beta-depleted transplantation in children. Researchers prepared the TCRbeta library using unique molecular identifiers, the study reports. Using its own MiXCR run on the PCR reads, TCRdb lists one record per CDR3 protein. The table lists about 980,000 distinct CDR3 sequences, about 31% of them singletons. The source was PBMCs, mostly from graft donor cells, collected 360 days after TCRalphabeta/CD19-depleted stem cell transplant. These receptors came from a boy under two years old who had a stem cell transplant for SCID, so the T cells may come from the graft donor.

This clonotype was detected once. The chain employs TRBV6-5 and TRBJ1-5; D gene uncertain. Looked up from germline, CDR1 is MNHEY and CDR2 is SVGAGI. There are 14 residues in the CDR3. V was cut by 0 bases and J by 9 bases, with 12 bases left in between. The CDR3 is CASSYSSPGWPQHF. The DNA of the CDR3 is TGTGCCAGCAGTTACTCGAGTCCCGGGTGGCCCCAGCATTTT.

This clonotype was counted a few times. This chain uses TRBV29-1 with TRBJ1-1; D is unresolved. Deletions cut 8 bases from V and 4 bases from J, with 11 bases between. The CDR3 runs to 11 residues. CDR1 and CDR2 from the germline V gene are SQVTM and ANQGSEA. The CDR3 reads CSPFDGTEAFF. The CDR3 DNA is TGCAGCCCCTTCGATGGCACTGAAGCTTTCTTT.

The rearrangement links TRBV21-1 to TRBJ2-2; the D call in the table, TRBD2, was not verified against the DNA. TRBV21-1 is a listed pseudogene. This CDR3 has 16 residues. CDR3 DNA sequence: TGTGCCAGCAGCAAATGTTGCCCTCAAGGGACCGGGGAGCTGTTTTTT. Its protein product is CASSKCCPQGTGELFF.

This chain connects TRBV6-1 to TRBJ2-7, with 11 bases that match TRBD1. This CDR3 contains 16 residues. V lost 6 bases, J lost 7 bases, and 14 bases stayed unmatched. CDR1 MNHNS and CDR2 SASEGT come from the germline V gene. CDR3 protein: CASRGGSDRGPQEQYF. In nucleotides, the CDR3 is TGTGCCAGCAGAGGAGGGTCGGACAGGGGGCCCCAGGAGCAGTACTTC.

V is TRBV20-1 and J is TRBJ2-5, with 7 bases that match TRBD1. J lost 3 bases, V lost 4 bases, and 8 bases had no gene match. The germline CDR1 and CDR2 sequences are DFQATT and SNEGSKA (reference sequence). This CDR3 spans 14 amino acids. For the CDR3, the DNA is TGCAGTGCTAAACCCCTTACAGGGGAAGAGACCCAGTACTTC. Encoded protein: CSAKPLTGEETQYF.

This rearrangement joins TRBV6-6 to TRBJ1-1; unclear D gene. This CDR3 has 11 amino acids. The germline V gene encodes CDR1 MNHNY and CDR2 SVGAGI (reference sequence). V was clipped by 6 bases and J by 9 bases, with 11 bases between them. CDR3 coding DNA: TGTGCCAGCAGCCTCAGGAAGAAAGCTTTCTTT. Residues: CASSLRKKAFF.

The chain is built from TRBV4-1 and TRBJ2-3; 7 bases match TRBD2. CDR1 is MGHRA, CDR2 YSYEKL, per germline. After removal of 0 bases from V and 4 bases from J, the junction contained 7 bases not matched to a gene. The CDR3 runs 16 residues. The CDR3 region is CASSQDGWGGSDTQYF. The CDR3 coding sequence is TGCGCCAGCAGCCAAGATGGTTGGGGAGGGTCAGATACGCAGTATTTT.

This clonotype was detected many times. CDR3 region: CASSIMDSWEQYF. CDR3 nucleotides: TGTGCCAGCAGCATTATGGACAGCTGGGAGCAGTACTTC. V usage is TRBV6-2 or TRBV6-3 and J usage is TRBJ2-7; maybe TRBD1 (6 bases). V dropped 6 bases and J dropped 7 bases, with 16 bases sitting between them. In germline, CDR1 is MNHEY, CDR2 SVGEGT. The CDR3 sequence is 13 residues long.

The chain links TRBV25-1 to TRBJ2-3; TRBD1 matches at 7 bases. V shed 1 base and J 2 bases; nucleotides not matched to a gene: 3. Looked up from germline, CDR1 is MGHDK and CDR2 is SYGVNS. There are 15 residues in the CDR3. As DNA, the CDR3 is TGTGCCAGCAGTGAATCAGGGGGAATCACAGATACGCAGTATTTT. Its translation is CASSESGGITDTQYF.

The chain uses TRBV7-8 and TRBJ2-3; D gene ambiguous. The CDR3 loop spans 15 amino acids. V lost 1 base to trimming and J lost 3 bases, with 11 bases between them. Germline V gene data show CDR1 as SGHVS and CDR2 as FQNEAQ. In DNA, the CDR3 is TGTGCCAGCAGCTTAGAAAGGTGGCCGACAGATACGCAGTATTTT. This encodes CASSLERWPTDTQYF.

This rearrangement joins TRBV20-1 to TRBJ2-1; D ambiguous. V dropped 0 bases and J dropped 4 bases, with 16 bases sitting between them. Germline V CDR1 and CDR2: DFQATT, SNEGSKA (reference sequence). The CDR3 length is 16 residues. In DNA form, the CDR3 reads TGCAGTGCTAGAGATCTGAACTTCACGTATTACAATGAGCAGTTCTTC. It yields the protein CSARDLNFTYYNEQFF.

The chain links TRBV20-1 to TRBJ2-5, with D perhaps TRBD1 or TRBD2 (5 bases each). Germline V gene lookup returns CDR1 DFQATT and CDR2 SNEGSKA (reference sequence). The CDR3 loop spans 16 amino acids. Trimming removed 3 bases at V and 2 bases at J, with 19 bases between. CDR3 coding DNA: TGCAGTGCTAGTCGTCCGGATGGGGGTGGGCAAGAGACCCAGTACTTC. Translated: CSASRPDGGGQETQYF.

This clonotype turned up a few times. The chain uses TRBV21-1 and TRBJ2-7; the table assigns TRBD2, which was not confirmed against the DNA. TRBV21-1 is deemed a pseudogene. The CDR3 contains 16 residues. CDR3 coding DNA: TGTGCCAGCAGCAAACTGAGTCCTACCCGAACCTACGAGCAGTACTTC. Translated, it gives CASSKLSPTRTYEQYF.

This clonotype was detected only a few times. V and J are TRBV2 and TRBJ2-7, with 9 bases fitting TRBD1. The germline V gene encodes CDR1 SNHLY and CDR2 FYNNEI. Germline trimming cut 8 bases from V and 7 bases from J; bases unmatched to any gene: 18. CDR3 length: 16 amino acids. CDR3 DNA sequence: TGTGCCAGCTCGTCATTTCTCGGGACAGGGTCTCGGGAGCAGTACTTC. It is translated as CASSSFLGTGSREQYF.

This clonotype came up many times. This sequence joins TRBV24-1 and TRBJ2-5, with D perhaps matching TRBD1 (5 bases). CDR1 and CDR2 (germline): KGHDR, SFDVKD. V lost 4 bases to trimming and J lost 4 bases, with 9 bases between them. The CDR3 is 13 residues long. CDR3 in amino acids: CATSDTRVETQYF. The CDR3, as DNA: TGTGCCACCAGTGACACCAGGGTAGAGACCCAGTACTTC.

This clonotype was recorded a few times. The chain is built from TRBV5-1 and TRBJ2-2, with D possibly TRBD1 on 5 matching bases. Trimming removed 4 bases from V and 3 bases from J, with 10 bases in between. Germline values: CDR1 SGHRS, CDR2 YFSETQ. CDR3 length equals 14 residues. CDR3 coding DNA: TGCGCCAGCAGCGGGTCAGGGTACACCGGGGAGCTGTTTTTT. It encodes CASSGSGYTGELFF.

This clonotype appeared a few times. This CDR3 reads CASGRVSLQETQYF. CDR3 DNA sequence: TGCGCCAGCGGCCGGGTTTCTTTACAAGAGACCCAGTACTTC. V is TRBV5-1 and J is TRBJ2-5, with no clear D. The CDR3 length is 14 residues. Germline loops: CDR1 SGHRS, CDR2 YFSETQ. Trimming pared 7 bases from V and 2 bases from J, leaving 15 bases between.

The genes are TRBV7-8 and TRBJ2-3; D is possibly TRBD1 or TRBD2 (5 bases each). The germline V gene has CDR1 SGHVS and CDR2 FQNEAQ. The V end was cut by 5 bases, the J end by 1 base, with 16 bases between. This CDR3 is 16 amino acids long. The CDR3 loop reads CASSLILGVGTDTQYF. Written as DNA, the CDR3 is TGTGCCAGCAGCCTGATACTAGGGGTGGGCACAGATACGCAGTATTTT.

The chain combines TRBV7-8 with TRBJ2-7, with D possibly being TRBD2 (5 bases). Germline assignment: CDR1 SGHVS and CDR2 FQNEAQ. V shed 1 base and J shed 6 bases, with 13 bases lying between them. The CDR3 contains 14 residues. The CDR3 bases are TGTGCCAGCAGCTTAGGGAGGCTCCTAGCCGAGCAGTACTTC. Translation: CASSLGRLLAEQYF. The complete variable domain, with remaining parts taken from reference TRBV7-8 and TRBJ2-7, reads GAGVSQSPRYKVAKRGQDVALRCDPISGHVSLFWYQQALGQGPEFLTYFQNEAQLDKSGLPSDRFFAERPEGSVSTLKIQRTQQEDSAVYLCASSLGRLLAEQYFGPGTRLTVT.

V and J are TRBV6-2 or TRBV6-3 and TRBJ2-1; the match to TRBD2 covers 12 bases. This CDR3 has 20 amino acids. Germline V CDR1 and CDR2: MNHEY, SVGEGT. The V gene end was trimmed by 0 bases and the J gene end by 3 bases; junction bases not matched to a gene: 12. CDR3 amino acids: CASSYSASGGAVGNYNEQFF. The CDR3 nucleotides are TGTGCCAGCAGTTACTCGGCTAGCGGGGGGGCCGTGGGAAACTACAATGAGCAGTTCTTC.

The chain uses TRBV20-1 and TRBJ2-1, with 11 bases aligning to TRBD2. The trim removed 3 bases at V and 5 bases at J, leaving 6 bases unmatched. Germline values: CDR1 DFQATT, CDR2 SNEGSKA (reference sequence). The CDR3 has 15 amino acids. The CDR3 protein is CSASYGTSGNNEQFF. In DNA form, the CDR3 reads TGCAGTGCTAGCTATGGGACTAGCGGTAACAATGAGCAGTTCTTC.

Here the CDR3 DNA reads TGTGCCACCAGCCAAATCCTAGCGGGGGGGCCTAACAATGAGCAGTTCTTC. Protein product: CATSQILAGGPNNEQFF. This chain connects TRBV15 to TRBJ2-1; 12 nucleotides match TRBD2. V shed 5 bases, J shed 5 bases, and the junction held 10 bases outside the gene matches. The CDR3 totals 17 residues. The germline V gene has CDR1 LNHNV and CDR2 YYDKDF (reference sequence).

J is TRBJ1-2 and V is TRBV5-1; D gene ambiguous. CDR3 length: 14 amino acids. V dropped 0 bases and J dropped 6 bases, with 12 bases sitting between them. Germline CDR1 is SGHRS and CDR2 is YFSETQ. The CDR3 DNA reads TGCGCCAGCAGCTTGGTAGTTGGAGACCATGGCTACACCTTC. Protein: CASSLVVGDHGYTF.

V and J are TRBV12-3 or TRBV12-4 and TRBJ2-1, with D possibly TRBD2 on 5 matching bases. This CDR3 spans 14 amino acids. The germline V and J ends were trimmed by 5 bases and 8 bases, with 16 bases remaining between them. CDR3 nucleotides: TGTGCCAGCAGTGCCCCCGGGATTTGGGATGAGCAGTTCTTC. Amino acid sequence: CASSAPGIWDEQFF.

This clonotype was recorded a few times. The chain joins TRBV7-9 to TRBJ1-5; weak D call: TRBD1 (6 bases). This CDR3 is built from 16 residues. The V end was cut by 5 bases, the J end by 2 bases, with 16 bases between. CDR1 and CDR2 (germline): SEHNR, FQNEAQ (reference sequence). The CDR3 loop reads CASSAQQGRGNQPQHF. Here the CDR3 DNA reads TGTGCCAGCAGCGCACAACAGGGAAGGGGCAATCAGCCCCAGCATTTT.